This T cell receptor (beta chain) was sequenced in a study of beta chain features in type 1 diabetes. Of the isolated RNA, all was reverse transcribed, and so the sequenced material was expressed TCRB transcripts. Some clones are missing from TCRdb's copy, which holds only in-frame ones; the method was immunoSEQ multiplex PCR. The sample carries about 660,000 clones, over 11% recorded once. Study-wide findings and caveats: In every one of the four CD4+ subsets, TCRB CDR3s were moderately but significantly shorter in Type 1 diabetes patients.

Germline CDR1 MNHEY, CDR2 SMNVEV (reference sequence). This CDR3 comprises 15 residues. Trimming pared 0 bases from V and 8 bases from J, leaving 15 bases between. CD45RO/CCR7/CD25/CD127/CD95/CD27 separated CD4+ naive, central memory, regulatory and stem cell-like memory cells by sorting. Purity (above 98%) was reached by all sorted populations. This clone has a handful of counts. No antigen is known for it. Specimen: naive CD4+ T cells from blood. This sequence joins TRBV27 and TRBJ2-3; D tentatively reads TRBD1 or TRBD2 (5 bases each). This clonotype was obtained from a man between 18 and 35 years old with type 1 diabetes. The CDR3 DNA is TGTGCCAGCAGTTTATCCGAGTTGGGGGTTGGTACGCAGTATTTT. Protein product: CASSLSELGVGTQYF.